These T cell receptor beta chains were read from a single sample in a study of molecular identifiers for immune sequencing clone quantification. Each CDR3 protein is one row after TCRdb ran MiXCR on the PCR reads. The sample consists of tens of thousands of distinct CDR3 sequences, 36% of them appearing once. The sequencing sample was made of naive CD8+ T cells from blood, with Jurkat cell RNA spiked in. These receptors were obtained from a human donor in good health. Some libraries in this study had Jurkat cell RNA spiked in. CDR3s include the opening cysteine and the closing phenylalanine or tryptophan. The order of the fields is CDR3 DNA, CDR3 protein, CDR3 length, clone size, J gene, V gene, D gene. D genes are given only for firm matches. Size tells how often a clone was seen (once, few, many) or the class of an expanded clone, and some rows leave it out.

DNA: TGTGCCAATATACAGGGTACGACGGGTGGCTACACCTTC
CDR3: CANIQGTTGGYTF
length: 13
size: -
J: TRBJ1-2
V: TRBV2
D: -

DNA: TGCGCCCGCAGCCAAGATTTCAGGGAAGAGACCCAGTACTTC
CDR3: CARSQDFREETQYF
length: 14
size: once
J: TRBJ2-5
V: TRBV4-3
D: -

DNA: TGTGCCAGCAGCTTAGGACAGGGGGCTGGAAACACCATATATTTT
CDR3: CASSLGQGAGNTIYF
length: 15
size: many
J: TRBJ1-3
V: TRBV7-6
D: TRBD1

DNA: TGTGCCAGCAGAAAAGGACAGGGATTGGACACTGAAGCTTTCTTT
CDR3: CASRKGQGLDTEAFF
length: 15
size: many
J: TRBJ1-1
V: TRBV7-9
D: TRBD1

DNA: TGTGCCAGCTGGGGACAGGGACACGAGCAGTACTTC
CDR3: CASWGQGHEQYF
length: 12
size: -
J: TRBJ2-7
V: TRBV19
D: TRBD1

DNA: TGCAGTGCTAGGGGACAGGGGACTCAGCCCCAGCATTTT
CDR3: CSARGQGTQPQHF
length: 13
size: -
J: TRBJ1-5
V: TRBV20-1
D: TRBD1

DNA: TGTGCCAGCAGCGCGGACGGCTTGGAGCAGTACTTC
CDR3: CASSADGLEQYF
length: 12
size: -
J: TRBJ2-7
V: TRBV9
D: -

DNA: TGCGCCAGCAGCTTAACCGGGACGGCCCATGAAGCTTTCTTT
CDR3: CASSLTGTAHEAFF
length: 14
size: many
J: TRBJ1-1
V: TRBV5-1
D: -

DNA: TGTGCCAGCAGTCAAGGCTCAGGGTCCGGCAATCAGCCCCAGCATTTT
CDR3: CASSQGSGSGNQPQHF
length: 16
size: few
J: TRBJ1-5
V: TRBV27
D: -

DNA: TGTGCCAGCAGTAGGACAGGGCTCTTGAACACTGAAGCTTTCTTT
CDR3: CASSRTGLLNTEAFF
length: 15
size: few
J: TRBJ1-1
V: TRBV7-3
D: TRBD1

DNA: TGTGCCAGCAGCCCCCTAGAACGCTACAATGAGCAGTTCTTC
CDR3: CASSPLERYNEQFF
length: 14
size: few
J: TRBJ2-1
V: TRBV13
D: -

DNA: TGTGCCAGCAGCTTATATGACGGGCAGTACTTC
CDR3: CASSLYDGQYF
length: 11
size: many
J: TRBJ2-7
V: TRBV7-9
D: -

DNA: TGTGCCAGCAGCCTTATAACAGGGGGCGCGAAAACCGGGGAGCTGTTTTTT
CDR3: CASSLITGGAKTGELFF
length: 17
size: few
J: TRBJ2-2
V: TRBV3-1
D: TRBD1

DNA: TGTGCCAGCAGCATCCCAGGGAACACCATATATTTT
CDR3: CASSIPGNTIYF
length: 12
size: many
J: TRBJ1-3
V: TRBV7-2
D: -

DNA: TGTGCCAGCAGCCCTGGGGCTAGCGGGAGTTTTAAGGCTGGGGCCAACGTCCTGACTTTC
CDR3: CASSPGASGSFKAGANVLTF
length: 20
size: -
J: TRBJ2-6
V: TRBV27
D: TRBD2

DNA: TGTGCCAGCAGTTATAGAAGGGACCAGTACTTC
CDR3: CASSYRRDQYF
length: 11
size: many
J: TRBJ2-7
V: TRBV28
D: -

DNA: TGTGCCAGTAGTACTATAGCGGGAATGAACGAGCAGTACTTC
CDR3: CASSTIAGMNEQYF
length: 14
size: -
J: TRBJ2-7
V: TRBV19
D: TRBD2

DNA: TGTGCCAGCAGCCACACTGGGTGCGTCCTGACTTTC
CDR3: CASSHTGCVLTF
length: 12
size: -
J: TRBJ2-6
V: TRBV14
D: -

DNA: TGTGCCAGCAGCTTCTCTGACAGATCAGGAAACACCATATATTTT
CDR3: CASSFSDRSGNTIYF
length: 15
size: -
J: TRBJ1-3
V: TRBV13
D: -

DNA: TGTGCCAGCAGCTTTAAGAATAGCGCAGATACGCAGTATTTT
CDR3: CASSFKNSADTQYF
length: 14
size: few
J: TRBJ2-3
V: TRBV7-7
D: -

DNA: TGTGCCAGCACTCTAGTCTTGACCGGGGAGCGGTTTTTT
CDR3: CASTLVLTGERFF
length: 13
size: -
J: TRBJ2-2
V: TRBV6-2/TRBV6-3
D: -

DNA: TGTGCCAGCAGTTTCCGGGACAGGGCCACAGATACGCAGTATTTT
CDR3: CASSFRDRATDTQYF
length: 15
size: -
J: TRBJ2-3
V: TRBV27
D: TRBD1

DNA: TGTGCCAGCAGTTTAGAGGGGGCAGCCGCCTACGAGCAGTACTTC
CDR3: CASSLEGAAAYEQYF
length: 15
size: -
J: TRBJ2-7
V: TRBV12-3/TRBV12-4
D: TRBD1

DNA: TGTGCCAGCAGCCGGCCGGGACAGGCACTTGAAAAACTGTTTTTT
CDR3: CASSRPGQALEKLFF
length: 15
size: few
J: TRBJ1-4
V: TRBV7-9
D: TRBD1

DNA: TGTGCCAGCAGCGCCAGCGGGCCTCTCACAGTTACGCAGTTTTTT
CDR3: CASSASGPLTVTQFF
length: 15
size: -
J: TRBJ2-3
V: TRBV9
D: -

DNA: TGTGCCACCAGCAGAGATGAGATAGATACGCAGTATTTT
CDR3: CATSRDEIDTQYF
length: 13
size: few
J: TRBJ2-3
V: TRBV15
D: -

DNA: TGCAGCGTTGACACCGGACTCGACAATGAGCAGTTCTTC
CDR3: CSVDTGLDNEQFF
length: 13
size: -
J: TRBJ2-1
V: TRBV29-1
D: -

DNA: TGTGCCAGCAGTTTTGGACTGAACACTGAAGCTTACTTT
CDR3: CASSFGLNTEAYF
length: 13
size: -
J: TRBJ1-1
V: TRBV27
D: -

DNA: TGTGCCACCAGCGGTCCCGGGACAGGGGAGACCGCTTTCTTT
CDR3: CATSGPGTGETAFF
length: 14
size: -
J: TRBJ1-1
V: TRBV15
D: TRBD1

DNA: TGTGCCAGCAGCATAGCCCCAGGCACAGATACGCAGTATTTT
CDR3: CASSIAPGTDTQYF
length: 14
size: -
J: TRBJ2-3
V: TRBV7-2
D: -

DNA: TGTGCCAGCAGCTTATTCGACTTTCAAGAGACCCAGTACTTC
CDR3: CASSLFDFQETQYF
length: 14
size: many
J: TRBJ2-5
V: TRBV7-2
D: -

DNA: TGCGCCGGCAGCCCTAGACTAGCGGGAGTGGCAGATACGCAGTATTTT
CDR3: CAGSPRLAGVADTQYF
length: 16
size: -
J: TRBJ2-3
V: TRBV4-3
D: TRBD2

DNA: TGTGCCAGCAGTTTTAGGCCCGGGCGGGAGTTCCGCTCTGGGGCCACCGTCCTGACTTTC
CDR3: CASSFRPGREFRSGATVLTF
length: 20
size: -
J: TRBJ2-6
V: TRBV28
D: TRBD2

DNA: TGTGCCAGCAGTTTTACAGGTTTGGGTGAAAAACTGTTTTTT
CDR3: CASSFTGLGEKLFF
length: 14
size: -
J: TRBJ1-4
V: TRBV12-3/TRBV12-4
D: -

DNA: TGCGCCAGCAGTGAGTCCGTCTATACCTACAATGAGCAGTTCTTC
CDR3: CASSESVYTYNEQFF
length: 15
size: -
J: TRBJ2-1
V: TRBV10-2
D: -

DNA: TGCAGCGTTGGGGGCGCCCTCGGGACCCTCTACAATGAGCAGTTCTTC
CDR3: CSVGGALGTLYNEQFF
length: 16
size: -
J: TRBJ2-1
V: TRBV29-1
D: -